One sample yielded the 16 T cell receptor beta chains listed below, sequenced in a study of control samples from healthy donors and cancer patients. Here immunoSEQ multiplex PCR was the method, and the copy in TCRdb shows in-frame clones only, minus some. The sample holds 120,000 to 150,000 clones, approximately 93% seen once. Input material: blood. The receptor source for this set is a man aged 18-30 years in good health.

The rearrangement joins TRBV20-1 to TRBJ2-2; D is ambiguous. Germline loops: CDR1 DFQATT, CDR2 SNEGSKA (reference sequence). Trimming removed 3 bases at V and 4 bases at J, with 12 bases between. CDR3 length: 14 residues. CDR3 amino acids: CSASLSIATGELFF. CDR3 coding DNA: TGCAGTGCTAGTTTATCGATTGCCACCGGGGAGCTGTTTTTT.

The chain has TRBV24-1 and TRBJ1-5, with a weak D call TRBD1 (6 bases). V was shortened by 4 bases and J by 9 bases, with 12 bases between the two germline ends. Germline CDR1 reads KGHDR; CDR2 reads SFDVKD. This CDR3 is 13 amino acids long. The CDR3 DNA follows: TGTGCCACCAGTGACCGAGGGGGGGGGCCCCAGCATTTT. Translation: CATSDRGGGPQHF.

V is TRBV5-1 and J is TRBJ2-7, with D tentatively TRBD2 (6 bases). CDR3 length: 14 residues. V lost 0 bases, J lost 5 bases, and 12 bases lay in between. Germline V gives CDR1 SGHRS, CDR2 YFSETQ. The CDR3 reads CASSLVGRLDEQYF. In DNA form, the CDR3 reads TGCGCCAGCAGCTTGGTCGGGAGACTCGACGAGCAGTACTTC.

This chain joins TRBV11-2 and TRBJ2-7; TRBD2 matches at 8 bases. J was trimmed by 4 bases and V by 5 bases; bases with no gene match: 7. The CDR3 length is 14 residues. Germline-derived CDR1 and CDR2 are SGHAT and FQNNGV. In DNA, the CDR3 is TGTGCCAGCAGCCCGCTAGCGGGCCGGTACGAGCAGTACTTC. It codes for CASSPLAGRYEQYF.

The CDR3 protein is CASSLGGPLQYF. CDR3 nucleotides: TGTGCCAGCAGCTTGGGGGGGCCCCTACAGTACTTC. This chain connects TRBV11-2 to TRBJ2-5; tentative D call: TRBD2 (7 bases). The germline V gene encodes CDR1 SGHAT and CDR2 FQNNGV. This CDR3 contains 12 residues. V was clipped by 3 bases and J by 11 bases, with 13 bases between them. The complete variable domain, with remaining parts taken from reference TRBV11-2 and TRBJ2-5, reads EAGVAQSPRYKIIEKRQSVAFWCNPISGHATLYWYQQILGQGPKLLIQFQNNGVVDDSQLPKDRFSAERLKGVDSTLKIQPAKLEDSAVYLCASSLGGPLQYFGPGTRLLVL.

The V gene is TRBV27, the J gene TRBJ1-2; 9 positions agree with TRBD1. The V and J ends lost 6 bases and 7 bases, in that order; junction bases with no gene match: 6. CDR3 length: 13 residues. Germline lookup yields CDR1 MNHEY and CDR2 SMNVEV (reference sequence). The chain's CDR3 is CASSWTGDRGYTF. The CDR3 nucleotides are TGTGCCAGCAGCTGGACAGGGGACCGTGGCTACACCTTC.

This chain uses TRBV7-9 with TRBJ2-1; D perhaps matches TRBD1 (5 bases). Germline values: CDR1 SEHNR, CDR2 FQNEAQ (reference sequence). Trimming removed 4 bases from V and 10 bases from J, with 14 bases in between. This CDR3 spans 13 amino acids. The chain's CDR3 is CASSSEGDREQFF. The CDR3, as DNA: TGTGCCAGCAGCTCCGAAGGCGACAGAGAGCAGTTCTTC.

The V gene is TRBV7-9, the J gene TRBJ1-2; D possibly corresponds to TRBD1 (6 bases). Germline V lookup: CDR1 SEHNR, CDR2 FQNEAQ (reference sequence). Trimming shortened V by 0 bases and J by 4 bases, and 12 bases separated the two germline ends. The CDR3 length is 15 residues. CDR3 in DNA: TGTGCCAGCAGCTTAGCACTACAGGGATCCTATGGCTACACCTTC. As protein: CASSLALQGSYGYTF. Full variable domain (missing parts from reference TRBV7-9 and TRBJ1-2): DTGVSQNPRHKITKRGQNVTFRCDPISEHNRLYWYRQTLGQGPEFLTYFQNEAQLEKSRLLSDRFSAERPKGSFSTLEIQRTEQGDSAMYLCASSLALQGSYGYTFGSGTRLTVV.

The chain couples TRBV24-1 to TRBJ2-1; the D is unclear. In germline, CDR1 is KGHDR, CDR2 SFDVKD. The V end was cut by 0 bases, the J end by 6 bases, with 8 bases between. The CDR3 is made up of 14 amino acids. Written as DNA, the CDR3 is TGTGCCACCAGTGATTTGTTTGGTTCCAATGAGCAGTTCTTC. Translated: CATSDLFGSNEQFF.

This clone was recorded a few times. This chain connects TRBV5-4 to TRBJ1-2; D gene unclear. Looked up from germline, CDR1 is SGHNT and CDR2 is YYREEE (reference sequence). The CDR3 loop spans 12 amino acids. The germline V and J ends were trimmed by 5 bases and 4 bases, with 9 bases remaining between them. The CDR3 here is CASSGRTYGYTF. CDR3 DNA sequence: TGTGCCAGCAGTGGGAGGACCTATGGCTACACCTTC.

CDR3 nucleotides: TGTGCCAGCAGCCCCGGGACAAACAGCAATCAGCCCCAGCATTTT. Residues: CASSPGTNSNQPQHF. This chain joins TRBV7-9 and TRBJ1-5, with D possibly matching TRBD1 (6 bases). The CDR3 is made up of 15 amino acids. The germline V gene encodes CDR1 SEHNR and CDR2 FQNEAQ (reference sequence). V shed 5 bases and J shed 1 base, with 12 bases lying between them.

This clone was seen a single time. The chain links TRBV6-2 or TRBV6-3 to TRBJ2-1, with D perhaps TRBD1 (6 bases). The V and J ends lost 6 bases and 5 bases respectively, with 20 bases between them. Germline assignment: CDR1 MNHEY and CDR2 SVGEGT. The CDR3 extends over 16 amino acids. CDR3 sequence (DNA): TGTGCCAGCAGCCCCCCCCCGGCGCAGGGGAACAATGAGCAGTTCTTC. Amino acids: CASSPPPAQGNNEQFF.

This chain connects TRBV10-3 to TRBJ1-4, with a weak D call TRBD1 (5 bases). Trimming removed 5 bases at V and 6 bases at J, with 16 bases between. The CDR3 length is 15 residues. Germline V CDR1 and CDR2: ENHRY, SYGVKD. The CDR3 DNA follows: TGTGCCATCAGTCAAGGCGGGGGGGAAGATGAAAAACTGTTTTTT. Amino acids: CAISQGGGEDEKLFF.

The CDR3 DNA sequence: TGTGCCAGCGTCGGGGGGGTCTATGGCTACACCTTC. Its translation is CASVGGVYGYTF. The rearrangement uses TRBV6-6 and TRBJ1-2, with D perhaps matching TRBD1 (5 bases). Germline assignment: CDR1 MNHNY and CDR2 SVGAGI (reference sequence). CDR3 length: 12 residues. V was clipped by 8 bases and J by 4 bases, with 11 bases between them.

The rearrangement joins TRBV30 to TRBJ2-7, with 8 bases that match TRBD1. The germline V gene encodes CDR1 GTSNPN and CDR2 SVGIG (reference sequence). After removal of 2 bases from V and 1 base from J, the junction contained 7 bases not matched to a gene. The CDR3 loop spans 15 amino acids. CDR3 amino acids: CAWSPDRGPSYEQYF. The CDR3 DNA follows: TGTGCCTGGAGTCCTGACAGGGGCCCGTCCTACGAGCAGTACTTC.

This clone turned up a few times. J is TRBJ2-5 and V is TRBV11-1, with D unclear. Trimming left V 5 bases short and J 4 bases short, with 5 bases between. Germline loops: CDR1 SGHAT, CDR2 FQDESV (reference sequence). CDR3 length: 11 residues. The CDR3 region is CASSPLETQYF. The CDR3 DNA sequence: TGTGCCAGCAGCCCCCTAGAGACCCAGTACTTC.